One sample yielded the 8 T cell receptor beta chains listed below, sequenced in a study of cytomegalovirus exposure and HLA in healthy donors. A multiplex PCR was run with 60 Vbeta primers and 13 Jbeta primers. Profiling relied on immunoSEQ multiplex PCR, and the TCRdb table lists in-frame clones only, not all of them. This repertoire includes about 150,000 clones. The specimen sequenced was PBMCs. Every receptor here comes from a woman in her fifties or sixties in good health and CMV-seronegative.

V and J are TRBV28 and TRBJ2-7, with D possibly matching TRBD1 (6 bases). Germline V CDR1 and CDR2: MDHEN, SYDVKM. V was shortened by 2 bases and J by 1 base, with 15 bases between the two germline ends. The CDR3 length is 16 residues. The CDR3 reads CASSLIGRGESYEQYF. The CDR3 DNA reads TGTGCCAGCAGTTTAATTGGCAGGGGCGAATCCTACGAGCAGTACTTC.

This rearrangement joins TRBV30 to TRBJ2-2; 11 nucleotides agree with TRBD2. From germline, CDR1 is GTSNPN and CDR2 SVGIG (reference sequence). The CDR3 totals 15 residues. Germline trimming cut 5 bases from V and 5 bases from J; bases unmatched to any gene: 7. The CDR3 loop reads CAWELAGVGTGELFF. In DNA, the CDR3 is TGTGCCTGGGAACTAGCGGGGGTTGGAACCGGGGAGCTGTTTTTT.

This chain connects TRBV19 to TRBJ1-5; 9 bases agree with TRBD1. Unmatched junction bases numbered 13, after V lost 5 bases and J lost 5 bases. This CDR3 is built from 17 residues. Germline V gene lookup returns CDR1 LNHDA and CDR2 SQIVND (reference sequence). The CDR3 DNA reads as TGTGCCAGTAGTTGGGGGTGGACAGGGGATGGCCATCAGCCCCAGCATTTT. Protein: CASSWGWTGDGHQPQHF. The whole variable domain, filled in from reference TRBV19 and TRBJ1-5, reads DGGITQSPKYLFRKEGQNVTLSCEQNLNHDAMYWYRQDPGQGLRLIYYSQIVNDFQKGDIAEGYSVSREKKESFPLTVTSAQKNPTAFYLCASSWGWTGDGHQPQHFGDGTRLSIL.

The chain combines TRBV30 with TRBJ1-2; D might be TRBD1 (6 bases). Trimming left V 6 bases short and J 2 bases short, with 10 bases between. The CDR3 length is 12 residues. CDR1 and CDR2 (germline): GTSNPN, SVGIG (reference sequence). The CDR3 DNA reads as TGTGCCTGTCCCCAGGGGAACTATGGCTACACCTTC. Protein: CACPQGNYGYTF.

V gene TRBV2 combines with J gene TRBJ1-2; TRBD1 aligns across 8 bases. The CDR3 covers 12 residues. CDR1 is SNHLY and CDR2 is FYNNEI in the germline V gene. The V segment lost 3 bases and the J segment 7 bases; nucleotides outside the gene matches: 1. DNA for the CDR3: TGTGCCAGCAGTGAGACAGGGGCTGGCTACACCTTC. This encodes CASSETGAGYTF.

This chain uses TRBV7-3 with TRBJ1-1, with D tentatively TRBD1 (6 bases). Trimming left V 6 bases short and J 0 bases short, with 8 bases between. Per the germline V gene, CDR1 is SGHTA and CDR2 is FQGTGA. The CDR3 runs to 13 residues. The CDR3 spells CASRGQLNTEAFF. For the CDR3, the DNA is TGTGCCAGCAGAGGACAGTTGAACACTGAAGCTTTCTTT.

CDR3 coding DNA: TGTGCCAGCAGCCAGCAGGCCCTGTCGAATCGTTACACCTTC. It codes for CASSQQALSNRYTF. The chain recombines TRBV28 with TRBJ1-2; D gene ambiguous. Trimming took 6 bases from V and 11 from J, leaving 22 bases between them. This CDR3 comprises 14 residues. In germline, CDR1 is MDHEN, CDR2 SYDVKM.

V is TRBV4-1 and J is TRBJ1-2; 8 nucleotides agree with TRBD1. Germline V gene lookup returns CDR1 MGHRA and CDR2 YSYEKL. The junction had 7 bases not matched to a gene; V was cut back by 5 bases and J by 8 bases. The CDR3 is 13 residues long. CDR3 region: CASSGFSGGGYTF. CDR3 in DNA: TGCGCCAGCAGCGGGTTTTCAGGGGGCGGCTACACCTTC.